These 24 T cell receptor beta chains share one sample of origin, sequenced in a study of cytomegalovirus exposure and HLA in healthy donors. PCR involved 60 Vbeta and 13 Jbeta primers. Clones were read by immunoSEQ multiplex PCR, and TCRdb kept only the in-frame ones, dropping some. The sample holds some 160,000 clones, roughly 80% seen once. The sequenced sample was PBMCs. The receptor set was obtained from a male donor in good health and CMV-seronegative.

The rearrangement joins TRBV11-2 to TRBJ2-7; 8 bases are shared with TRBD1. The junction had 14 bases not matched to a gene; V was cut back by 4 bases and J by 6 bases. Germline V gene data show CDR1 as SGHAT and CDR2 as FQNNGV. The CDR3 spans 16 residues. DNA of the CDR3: TGTGCCAGCAGCTCGATCTCACAGGGGGACCCCTTCGAGCAGTACTTC. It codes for CASSSISQGDPFEQYF.

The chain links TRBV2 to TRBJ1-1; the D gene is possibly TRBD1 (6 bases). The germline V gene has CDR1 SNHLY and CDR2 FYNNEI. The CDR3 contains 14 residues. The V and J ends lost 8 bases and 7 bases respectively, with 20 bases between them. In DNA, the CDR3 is TGTGCCAGCTTAAACGGCAGGGGCGGGGGTGAAGCTTTCTTT. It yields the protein CASLNGRGGGEAFF.

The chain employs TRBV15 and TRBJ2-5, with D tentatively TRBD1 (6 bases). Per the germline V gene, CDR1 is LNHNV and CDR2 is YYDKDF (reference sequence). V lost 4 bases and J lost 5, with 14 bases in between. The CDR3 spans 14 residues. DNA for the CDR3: TGTGCCACCAGCATAGGGACCGACAGGGAGACCCAGTACTTC. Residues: CATSIGTDRETQYF. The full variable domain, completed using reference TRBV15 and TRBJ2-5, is DAMVIQNPRYQVTQFGKPVTLSCSQTLNHNVMYWYQQKSSQAPKLLFHYYDKDFNNEADTPDNFQSRRPNTSFCFLDIRSPGLGDTAMYLCATSIGTDRETQYFGPGTRLLVL.

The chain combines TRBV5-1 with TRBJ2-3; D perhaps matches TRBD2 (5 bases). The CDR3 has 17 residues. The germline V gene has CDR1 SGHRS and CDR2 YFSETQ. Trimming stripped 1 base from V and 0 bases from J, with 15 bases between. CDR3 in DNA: TGCGCCAGCAGCTTGAGGAAGCCTAGCCTTAGCACAGATACGCAGTATTTT. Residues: CASSLRKPSLSTDTQYF.

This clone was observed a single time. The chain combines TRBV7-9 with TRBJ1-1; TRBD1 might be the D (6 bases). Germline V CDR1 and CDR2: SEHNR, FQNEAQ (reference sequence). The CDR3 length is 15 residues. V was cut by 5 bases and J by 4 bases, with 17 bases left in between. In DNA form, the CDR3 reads TGTGCCAGCAGCCCAAAGGACAGATACGCCACTGAAGCTTTCTTT. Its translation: CASSPKDRYATEAFF.

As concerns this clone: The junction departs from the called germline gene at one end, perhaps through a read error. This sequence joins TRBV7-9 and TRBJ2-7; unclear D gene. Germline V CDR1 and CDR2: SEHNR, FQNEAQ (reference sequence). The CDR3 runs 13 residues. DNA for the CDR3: TGTGCGAGCATGTCCACGAGCTCCTACGAGCAGTACTTC. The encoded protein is CASMSTSSYEQYF.

The CDR3, as DNA: TGTGCCAGCTCACCAGTGGCAGCTAATGAAAAACTGTTTTTT. Protein sequence: CASSPVAANEKLFF. The chain has TRBV18 and TRBJ1-4; no clear D gene. The V gene's germline CDR1 is KGHSH and CDR2 LQKENI. This CDR3 contains 14 residues. The ends were cut back, 2 bases at V and 3 bases at J, with 7 bases in the middle.

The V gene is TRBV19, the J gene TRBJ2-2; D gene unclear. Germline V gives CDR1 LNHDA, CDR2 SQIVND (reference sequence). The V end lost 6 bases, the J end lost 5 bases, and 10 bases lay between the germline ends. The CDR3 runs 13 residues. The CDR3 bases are TGTGCCAGTAGCTATACCAGGACCGGGGAGCTGTTTTTT. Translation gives CASSYTRTGELFF.

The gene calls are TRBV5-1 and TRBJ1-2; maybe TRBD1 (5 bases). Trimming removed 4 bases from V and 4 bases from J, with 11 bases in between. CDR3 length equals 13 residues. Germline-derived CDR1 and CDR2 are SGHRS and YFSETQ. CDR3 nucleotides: TGCGCCAGCAGCGACGGGACTTTCTATGGCTACACCTTC. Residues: CASSDGTFYGYTF.

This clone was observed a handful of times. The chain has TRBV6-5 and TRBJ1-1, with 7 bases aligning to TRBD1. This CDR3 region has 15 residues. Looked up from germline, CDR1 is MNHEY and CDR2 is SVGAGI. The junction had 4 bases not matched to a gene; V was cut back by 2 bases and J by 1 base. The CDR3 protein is CASSYPGGRNTEAFF. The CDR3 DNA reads TGTGCCAGCAGTTACCCAGGGGGACGGAACACTGAAGCTTTCTTT.

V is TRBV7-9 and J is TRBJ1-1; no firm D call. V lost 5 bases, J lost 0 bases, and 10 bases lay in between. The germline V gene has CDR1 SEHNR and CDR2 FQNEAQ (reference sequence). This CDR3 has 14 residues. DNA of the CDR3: TGTGCCAGCAGCGTGGACTCAATGAACACTGAAGCTTTCTTT. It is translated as CASSVDSMNTEAFF.

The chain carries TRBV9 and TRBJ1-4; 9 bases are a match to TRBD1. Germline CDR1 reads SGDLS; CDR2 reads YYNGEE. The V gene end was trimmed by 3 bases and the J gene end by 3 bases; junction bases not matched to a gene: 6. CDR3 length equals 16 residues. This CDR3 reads CASSAGTGKANEKLFF. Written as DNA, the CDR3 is TGTGCCAGCAGCGCGGGGACAGGGAAGGCTAATGAAAAACTGTTTTTT. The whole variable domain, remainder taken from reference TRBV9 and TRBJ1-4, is DSGVTQTPKHLITATGQRVTLRCSPRSGDLSVYWYQQSLDQGLQFLIQYYNGEERAKGNILERFSAQQFPDLHSELNLSSLELGDSALYFCASSAGTGKANEKLFFGSGTQLSVL.

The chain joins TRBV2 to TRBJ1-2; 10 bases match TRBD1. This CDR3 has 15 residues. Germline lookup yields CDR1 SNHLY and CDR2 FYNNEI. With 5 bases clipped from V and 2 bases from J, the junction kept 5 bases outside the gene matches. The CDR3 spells CASSQRQGANYGYTF. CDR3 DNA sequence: TGTGCCAGCAGTCAGCGACAGGGGGCAAACTATGGCTACACCTTC.

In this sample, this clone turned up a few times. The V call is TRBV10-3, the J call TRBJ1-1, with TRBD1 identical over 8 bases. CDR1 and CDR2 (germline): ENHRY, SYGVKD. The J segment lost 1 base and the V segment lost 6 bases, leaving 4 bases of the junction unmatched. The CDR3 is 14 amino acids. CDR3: CAIRNRGRNTEAFF. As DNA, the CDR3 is TGTGCCATCAGGAACAGGGGGAGGAACACTGAAGCTTTCTTT.

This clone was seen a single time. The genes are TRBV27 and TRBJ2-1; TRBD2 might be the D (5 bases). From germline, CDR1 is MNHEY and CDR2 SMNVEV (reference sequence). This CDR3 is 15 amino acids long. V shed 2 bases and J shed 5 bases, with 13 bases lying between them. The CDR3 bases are TGTGCCAGCAGTTTACAACGGACGGGGAACAATGAGCAGTTCTTC. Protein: CASSLQRTGNNEQFF.

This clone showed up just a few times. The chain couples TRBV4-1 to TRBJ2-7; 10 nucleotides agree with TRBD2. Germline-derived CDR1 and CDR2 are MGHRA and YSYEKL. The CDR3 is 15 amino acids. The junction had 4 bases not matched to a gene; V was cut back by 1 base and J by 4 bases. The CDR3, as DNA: TGCGCCAGCAGCCAAGGTACTAGCGGGGCTTACGAGCAGTACTTC. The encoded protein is CASSQGTSGAYEQYF.

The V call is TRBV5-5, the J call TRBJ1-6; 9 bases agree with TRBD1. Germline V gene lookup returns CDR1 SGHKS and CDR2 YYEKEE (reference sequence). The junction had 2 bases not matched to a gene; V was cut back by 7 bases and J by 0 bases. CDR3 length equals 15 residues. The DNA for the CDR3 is TGTGCCAGCGGACAGGGGACCTCCTATAATTCACCCCTCCACTTT. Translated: CASGQGTSYNSPLHF. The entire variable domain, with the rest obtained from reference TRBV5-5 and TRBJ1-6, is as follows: DAGVTQSPTHLIKTRGQQVTLRCSPISGHKSVSWYQQVLGQGPQFIFQYYEKEERGRGNFPDRFSARQFPNYSSELNVNALLLGDSALYLCASGQGTSYNSPLHFGNGTRLTVT.

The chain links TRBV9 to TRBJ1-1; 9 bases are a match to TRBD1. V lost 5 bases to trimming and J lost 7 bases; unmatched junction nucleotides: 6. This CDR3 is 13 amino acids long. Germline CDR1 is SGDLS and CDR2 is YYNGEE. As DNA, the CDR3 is TGTGCCAGCAGTTCGGGACAGGGCAGTGAAGCTTTCTTT. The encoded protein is CASSSGQGSEAFF.

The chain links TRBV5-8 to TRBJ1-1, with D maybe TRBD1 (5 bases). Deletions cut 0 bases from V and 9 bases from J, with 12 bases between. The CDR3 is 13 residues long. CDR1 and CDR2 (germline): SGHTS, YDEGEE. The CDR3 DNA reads TGTGCCAGCAGCTTGGGGACAACCCCAAAAGCTTTCTTT. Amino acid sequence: CASSLGTTPKAFF.

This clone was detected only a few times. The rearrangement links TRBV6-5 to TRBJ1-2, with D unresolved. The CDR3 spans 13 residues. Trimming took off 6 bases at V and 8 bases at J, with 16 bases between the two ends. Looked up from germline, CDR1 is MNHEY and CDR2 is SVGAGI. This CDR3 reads CASRSPIHRGYTF. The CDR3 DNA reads TGTGCCAGCAGGTCTCCAATTCATCGGGGCTACACCTTC.

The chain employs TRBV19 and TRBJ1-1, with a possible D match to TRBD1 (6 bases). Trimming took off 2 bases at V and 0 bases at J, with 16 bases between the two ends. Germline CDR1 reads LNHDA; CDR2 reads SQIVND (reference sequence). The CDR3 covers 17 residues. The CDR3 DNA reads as TGTGCCAGTAGTATAAATACAGGGTTTGTCATGAACACTGAAGCTTTCTTT. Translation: CASSINTGFVMNTEAFF.

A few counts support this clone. CDR3 bases: TGTGCCAGCAGTAGGCAGGGAACAGTCGGGGAGCTGTTTTTT. Amino acid sequence: CASSRQGTVGELFF. The chain has TRBV6-1 and TRBJ2-2; D is possibly TRBD1 (5 bases). V dropped 5 bases and J dropped 7 bases, with 14 bases sitting between them. This CDR3 is built from 14 residues. Germline values: CDR1 MNHNS, CDR2 SASEGT.

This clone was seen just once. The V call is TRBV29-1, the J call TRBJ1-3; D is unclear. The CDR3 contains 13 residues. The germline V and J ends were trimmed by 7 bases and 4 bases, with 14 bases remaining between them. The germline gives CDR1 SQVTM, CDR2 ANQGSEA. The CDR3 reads CSATRTSGNTIYF. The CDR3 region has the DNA TGCAGCGCCACCCGGACTTCGGGAAACACCATATATTTT.

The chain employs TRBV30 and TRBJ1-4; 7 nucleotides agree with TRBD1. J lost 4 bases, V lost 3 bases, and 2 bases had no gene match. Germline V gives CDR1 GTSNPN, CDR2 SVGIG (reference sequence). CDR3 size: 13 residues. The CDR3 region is CAWSRDSNEKLFF. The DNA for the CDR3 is TGTGCCTGGAGCCGGGACAGTAATGAAAAACTGTTTTTT.